This T cell receptor beta chain comes out of a study of T cell responses to AZD1222 COVID-19 vaccine. Study overall: Some second doses came at about 4 weeks and others at about 12 weeks; these were pooled.

J was trimmed by 4 bases and V by 5 bases; bases with no gene match: 1. In germline, CDR1 is MDHEN, CDR2 SYDVKM. There are 14 residues in the CDR3. Clones were sequenced by immunoSEQ multiplex PCR, and TCRdb holds only the in-frame ones, with some missing. The table records around 80,000 clones, 70% to 90% of them present only once. This clonotype originated in an adult in good health. The chain links TRBV28 to TRBJ1-5; 11 bases fit TRBD1. The sequencing used peripheral blood, collected on day 0 of AZD1222 vaccination. In DNA form, the CDR3 reads TGTGCCAGCAGTGGGACAGGGGGGAATCAGCCCCAGCATTTT. Translated, it gives CASSGTGGNQPQHF. The entire variable domain, with the rest obtained from reference TRBV28 and TRBJ1-5, is as follows: DVKVTQSSRYLVKRTGEKVFLECVQDMDHENMFWYRQDPGLGLRLIYFSYDVKMKEKGDIPEGYSVSREKKERFSLILESASTNQTSMYLCASSGTGGNQPQHFGDGTRLSIL.